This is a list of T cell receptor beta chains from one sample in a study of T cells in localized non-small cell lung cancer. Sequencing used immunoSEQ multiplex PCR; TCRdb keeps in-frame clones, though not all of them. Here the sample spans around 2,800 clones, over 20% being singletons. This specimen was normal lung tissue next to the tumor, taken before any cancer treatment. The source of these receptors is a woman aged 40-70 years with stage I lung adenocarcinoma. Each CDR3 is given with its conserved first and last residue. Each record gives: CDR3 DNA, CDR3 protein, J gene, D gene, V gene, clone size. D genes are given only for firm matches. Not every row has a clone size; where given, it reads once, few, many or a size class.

TGTGCCAGCAGCTTAACAGGGTCCAACACCGGGGAGCTGTTTTTT,CASSLTGSNTGELFF,TRBJ2-2,-,TRBV7-1,few
TGTGCCAGCAGCTTAGTGGCCAGGGCGCAGGGCCAGTACTTC,CASSLVARAQGQYF,TRBJ2-5,-,TRBV11-3,medium-sized
TGTGCCACCCAGAACCCAGGGAACAACTATGGCTACACCTTC,CATQNPGNNYGYTF,TRBJ1-2,-,TRBV19,-
TGTGCCAGCAGTTCCCTCAGCGGGAGCTCCTACAATGAGCAGTTCTTC,CASSSLSGSSYNEQFF,TRBJ2-1,TRBD2,TRBV6-8,few
TGCGCCAGCAGCTTGTCCTCAGGCGGGGGTATCTACGAGCAGTACTTC,CASSLSSGGGIYEQYF,TRBJ2-7,TRBD2,TRBV5-1,-
TGTGCCAGCAGCGTAGTGGGACTAGCGAACCAAGAGACCCAGTACTTC,CASSVVGLANQETQYF,TRBJ2-5,TRBD2,TRBV9,few
TGTGCCAGCAGGCAGGGGGCCGGTGAAAAACTGTTTTTT,CASRQGAGEKLFF,TRBJ1-4,TRBD1,TRBV14,-
TGTGCCAGTAGTATAGTAACAGGGATGACCTACGAGCAGTACTTC,CASSIVTGMTYEQYF,TRBJ2-7,-,TRBV19,-
TGTGCCAGCAGTTACAACCGAGCGGGCACAGATACGCAGTATTTT,CASSYNRAGTDTQYF,TRBJ2-3,-,TRBV6-8,medium-sized
TGTGCCAGTAGTACTCAAGCGGGAGGGTACAATGAGCAGTTCTTC,CASSTQAGGYNEQFF,TRBJ2-1,TRBD2,TRBV19,few
TGTGCCAGTAGTCATTCTAGCGGGAGCGATGCAGATACGCAGTATTTT,CASSHSSGSDADTQYF,TRBJ2-3,TRBD2,TRBV19,-
TGTGCGGTGGGGGGACGATTCTATGGCTACACCTTC,CAVGGRFYGYTF,TRBJ1-2,-,TRBV6-8,-